The next 13 T cell receptor beta chains were all read from a single sample in a study of T cell responses to AZD1222 COVID-19 vaccine (dated by TCRdb to about 2021). Taken with the paper, the label for time point translates to: baseline before first vaccination. Library method: the immunoSEQ multiplex PCR assay. The source is immuneACCESS, and TCRdb retained only in-frame sequences with V and J called. Part of the clones is not carried over; for the studies checked, unresolved V genes explain less than half of this, and the remainder is unexplained. The sample table lists about 140,000 clones, about 92% of them with a count of one. The leading ten clones occupy more than 8% of the sample. The sequencing used peripheral blood, collected on day 0 of AZD1222 vaccination. The origin of the receptors is an adult in good health.

The V and J genes are TRBV6-5 and TRBJ1-6, with D perhaps matching TRBD1 (5 bases). With 6 bases removed from V and 7 bases from J, the gap between germline ends came to 10 bases. The CDR3 spans 13 residues. The germline gives CDR1 MNHEY, CDR2 SVGAGI. The chain's CDR3 is CASRGNRNSPLHF. The CDR3 DNA follows: TGTGCCAGCAGGGGCAACAGGAATTCACCCCTCCACTTT.

The CDR3 protein is CASSMADRGGYEQYF. Written as DNA, the CDR3 is TGTGCCAGTAGTATGGCGGACAGGGGCGGCTACGAGCAGTACTTC. This chain joins TRBV19 and TRBJ2-7; 9 bases map to TRBD1. Germline V CDR1 and CDR2: LNHDA, SQIVND (reference sequence). The CDR3 is made up of 15 amino acids. Trimming removed 3 bases from V and 3 bases from J; junction bases left unmatched: 6. The variable domain in full, completed from reference TRBV19 and TRBJ2-7, reads DGGITQSPKYLFRKEGQNVTLSCEQNLNHDAMYWYRQDPGQGLRLIYYSQIVNDFQKGDIAEGYSVSREKKESFPLTVTSAQKNPTAFYLCASSMADRGGYEQYFGPGTRLTVT.

This chain uses TRBV18 with TRBJ1-6; 7 bases are a match to TRBD1. Germline CDR1 is KGHSH and CDR2 is LQKENI. The CDR3 has 15 amino acids. After removal of 1 base from V and 10 bases from J, the junction contained 7 bases not matched to a gene. In nucleotides, the CDR3 is TGTGCCAGCTCACCACGGACAGGAGAAAACTCACCCCTCCACTTT. This encodes CASSPRTGENSPLHF.

V is TRBV7-9 and J is TRBJ1-2, with TRBD1 as a possible D gene (6 bases). This CDR3 is built from 16 residues. The germline CDR1 and CDR2 sequences are SEHNR and FQNEAQ (reference sequence). Trimming stripped 0 bases from V and 2 bases from J, with 13 bases between. The CDR3 nucleotides read TGTGCCAGCAGCTTAGCCGTCAGGGGTATCAACTATGGCTACACCTTC. As protein: CASSLAVRGINYGYTF.

This clone was found a few times. The rearrangement links TRBV7-9 to TRBJ2-1, with TRBD1 identical over 8 bases. With 3 bases clipped from V and 6 bases from J, the junction kept 1 base outside the gene matches. CDR3 size: 13 residues. CDR1 SEHNR and CDR2 FQNEAQ come from the germline V gene (reference sequence). DNA of the CDR3: TGTGCCAGCAGCTTTCAGGGGGCCAATGAGCAGTTCTTC. This codes for CASSFQGANEQFF.

The J gene is TRBJ1-4, the V gene TRBV6-2 or TRBV6-3; D gene ambiguous. CDR1 MNHEY and CDR2 SVGEGT come from the germline V gene. The CDR3 extends over 15 amino acids. Trimming shortened V by 5 bases and J by 7 bases, and 17 bases separated the two germline ends. The CDR3 here is CASSPRTERIEKLFF. The CDR3 nucleotides read TGTGCCAGCAGTCCCCGGACGGAGCGAATTGAAAAACTGTTTTTT.

This clone is a singleton in its sample. The CDR3 DNA is TGTGCCAGCAGCTTTACAGGGAGGTTAAATGGCTACACCTTC. Encoded protein: CASSFTGRLNGYTF. The J gene is TRBJ1-2, the V gene TRBV5-6; tentatively, D is TRBD1 (6 bases). CDR3 length: 14 residues. Looked up from germline, CDR1 is SGHDT and CDR2 is YYEEEE. V dropped 2 bases and J dropped 6 bases, with 14 bases sitting between them.

CDR3 residues: CASREGNQPQHF. DNA of the CDR3: TGTGCCAGCAGGGAGGGCAATCAGCCCCAGCATTTT. The chain carries TRBV12-3 or TRBV12-4 and TRBJ1-5, with D unclear. V lost 6 bases and J lost 2, with 5 bases in between. The CDR3 is 12 amino acids.

The V call is TRBV30, the J call TRBJ1-1, with a weak D call TRBD1 (5 bases). Germline CDR1 GTSNPN, CDR2 SVGIG (reference sequence). The CDR3 is made up of 14 amino acids. V was pared by 1 base and J by 5 bases, with 14 bases between. The CDR3 nucleotides are TGTGCCTGGAGTGCAGGGAACGGATGGACTGAAGCTTTCTTT. It translates to CAWSAGNGWTEAFF. Drawing the rest from reference TRBV30 and TRBJ1-1, the complete variable domain is SQTIHQWPATLVQPVGSPLSLECTVEGTSNPNLYWYRQAAGRGLQLLFYSVGIGQISSEVPQNLSASRPQDRQFILSSKKLLLSDSGFYLCAWSAGNGWTEAFFGQGTRLTVV.

The table lists this clone with a count of one. Mismatch with germline at one junction end may stem from a read error. The chain recombines TRBV7-7 with TRBJ2-5, with 9 bases that match TRBD2. The CDR3 consists of 14 residues. The germline gives CDR1 SSHAT, CDR2 FNYEAQ (reference sequence). This CDR3 is CASSRRGGGETQYF. For the CDR3, the DNA is TGTGCTAGCAGCCGGCGGGGGGGCGGGGAGACCCAGTACTTC.

J is TRBJ1-2 and V is TRBV7-8; possibly TRBD1 for D (5 bases). V was clipped by 5 bases and J by 4 bases, with 20 bases between them. This CDR3 region has 16 residues. CDR1 is SGHVS, CDR2 FQNEAQ, per germline. This CDR3 reads CASSQIREVKIYGYTF. The CDR3 coding sequence is TGTGCCAGCAGCCAAATCAGGGAGGTAAAGATCTATGGCTACACCTTC.

V and J are TRBV4-1 and TRBJ1-1, with D uncertain. Trimming pared 1 base from V and 4 bases from J, leaving 10 bases between. CDR3 size: 14 residues. Germline CDR1 reads MGHRA; CDR2 reads YSYEKL. This CDR3 is CASSQAVDGTEAFF. The CDR3 region has the DNA TGCGCCAGCAGCCAAGCAGTTGACGGCACTGAAGCTTTCTTT.

The chain is built from TRBV28 and TRBJ2-7; D might be TRBD2 (6 bases). Germline CDR1 is MDHEN and CDR2 is SYDVKM. The V end was cut by 6 bases, the J end by 2 bases, with 17 bases between. CDR3 length equals 15 residues. The CDR3 reads CASSPPRAGTYEQYF. The CDR3 DNA is TGTGCCAGCAGCCCTCCGCGGGCGGGGACCTACGAGCAGTACTTC.